This entry features one T cell receptor beta chain sequence. Its antigen remains unknown. This sample was included in a study of cytomegalovirus exposure and HLA in healthy donors. Study observations and caveats: Reported findings show TCR beta sequences accurately forecast HLA-A and HLA-B alleles in most subjects.

Amplification used 60 Vbeta primers and 13 Jbeta primers. Repertoires were generated with immunoSEQ multiplex PCR, while TCRdb's copy carries only in-frame clones and drops some. The sample consists of about 120,000 clones, approximately 80% of them appearing once. This clonotype originated in a man aged 50 to 59 in good health and CMV-seropositive. The sequenced sample consisted of PBMCs.

The CDR3 spells CASSSGHLSNQPQHF. CDR3 coding DNA: TGTGCCAGTAGTTCCGGACACCTTAGCAATCAGCCCCAGCATTTT. The chain has TRBV19 and TRBJ1-5; a possible D gene is TRBD1 (5 bases). Germline V gene lookup returns CDR1 LNHDA and CDR2 SQIVND (reference sequence). The CDR3 spans 15 residues. V was shortened by 5 bases and J by 0 bases, with 11 bases between the two germline ends.